A single T cell receptor beta chain is shown here with its context. At the DNA level, this CDR3 is encoded by other sequences in the same sample as well. Original methodology: Researchers report that nucleated cell counts were estimated from reference gene primer amplification. Some clones are missing from TCRdb's copy, which holds only in-frame ones; the method was immunoSEQ multiplex PCR. V and J calls and clone size are those listed in that table; D and trimming were worked out from the DNA. The sample shows about 200,000 clones, nearly 90% of them seen only once. This specimen comes from a study of blood T cell repertoires in COVID-19. Study as a whole: Sites across the United States, Italy and Spain contributed samples from acute and convalescent COVID-19. T cells, B-cell-depleted T cells, or PBMCs provided the cDNA or gDNA that served as material.

Germline CDR1 and CDR2: DFQATT and SNEGSKA (reference sequence). The CDR3 totals 13 residues. Trimming left V 3 bases short and J 4 bases short, with 10 bases between. The TCR originated in a woman in her thirties or forties who had recovered from COVID-19. Material: peripheral blood. The rearrangement uses TRBV20-1 and TRBJ1-5; tentatively, D is TRBD1 (5 bases). CDR3 loop: CSASSGVNQPQHF. The CDR3, as DNA: TGCAGTGCTAGTTCGGGGGTGAATCAGCCCCAGCATTTT.